The sequence of this TCR beta chain was determined in a study of T cells in Graves' hyperthyroidism and ophthalmopathy (dated by TCRdb to between 2017 and 2020). With regard to the full study: Peripheral blood samples were taken at initial diagnosis, before any treatment was given. TCR V-J signatures able to tell the groups apart were searched for in a discovery cohort of approximately 95 patients, of whom roughly 42 had Graves' ophthalmopathy and 55 to 65 had stable Graves' hyperthyroidism. Prospective prediction of ophthalmopathy was tested in an independent validation cohort of approximately 19 hyperthyroidism patients and some 17 patients who later progressed to ophthalmopathy. The approximately 100 discovery patients were randomly divided into training and test sets at a 7:3 ratio. In addition, the study compared T-cell repertoires in thyroid tissue and in blood from six Graves' hyperthyroidism patients. After sampling, hyperthyroidism patients received methimazole starting at 30 mg daily, and ophthalmopathy patients received high-dose intravenous methylprednisolone. According to the paper, TCR Vbeta CDR3 sequencing was carried out on 135 peripheral blood samples, which came from 40 to 45 ophthalmopathy, 80 or so hyperthyroidism and around 17 progressor patients.

There are many counts of this clonotype. What this receptor recognizes is not known. Per-base quality was not reported, and no clone a single base away is much larger than it. Overall study results and their limits: Most expanded thyroid clonotypes (frequency above 0.001) were also detected in blood, a finding suggesting that blood repertoires may reflect thyroid immune responses. No statistical method was used to fix the sample size in advance, and group allocation was not hidden from the investigators. In cross-validation, a model built on a 13 V-J signature told ophthalmopathy apart from stable hyperthyroidism with roughly 87% sensitivity and approximately 81% specificity, and in testing the same model reached 80%/75%. In validation, the model predicted progression to ophthalmopathy with approximately 69% sensitivity and less than 80% specificity, a median of about six months before onset.

The hyperthyroidism patients were between 18 and 65 years old and newly diagnosed, with a disease duration of less than 2 months. The study excluded patients with uncontrolled infections, other autoimmune diseases, pregnancy or lactation. Diagnoses were established on the basis of clinical symptoms, serum thyroxine and TRAb, thyroid ultrasound, and orbital computed tomography. For progressor patients, blood was drawn at the first diagnosis of hyperthyroidism, before any ophthalmopathy symptoms had appeared. Ficoll-Paque density gradient centrifugation was used to isolate PBMCs from under 11 ml of fresh peripheral blood. Progressor patients were defined as those initially diagnosed with Graves' hyperthyroidism in whom ophthalmopathy developed during follow-up. Total RNA was extracted with Trizol reagent, and quality was checked on an Agilent 2100 Bioanalyzer. At the junction V is shortened by 6 bases and J by 1 base, with 17 bases in between. Its CDR3 holds 16 amino acids, cysteine through phenylalanine. Only the CDR3 DNA stays, 48 bases, in frame from base 1.

The TCR beta CDR3 regions were amplified from RNA transcripts. For the first round of RT-PCR on the TCR CDR3, the HTBI primer set was used together with the Qiagen OneStep RT-PCR kit. A second multiplex PCR round built the libraries, followed by size selection and purification. The libraries were sequenced on an Illumina HiSeq2000 using paired-end 100 bp reads. The authors' pipeline ran thus. SOAPnuke was used to process the raw data, with reads discarded if the reads contained adapters or uncalled bases, had a mean Phred below 15, or lacked an exact constant-primer or identifier match. COPE v1.2.5 was used to merge high-quality paired reads, and clonotypes were defined as unique nucleotide sequences. MiTCR v1.1 was used to align the clonotypes against IMGT TRBV, TRBD and TRBJ reference segments. The analysis included only V-J combinations with a frequency above 0.0001, which together covered over 98% of the repertoires. The TCS score was defined as F50 (clonal expansion) divided by E x V (chaos), with BLOSUM62-based TCRdist calculated between CDR3 peptides within each V-J. Welch's t-statistics and random forest reduced around 550 V-J features to 10 to 15, which were used in a naive Bayes classifier (R e1071). Using fastp at Q25 and MiXCR, TCRdb reprocessed the public reads and kept productive beta chains. A single entry per CDR3 protein holds the most common genes and DNA from its merged rows. These V and J calls originate from TCRdb's pipeline instead of the authors' own analysis. The sample has fewer than 200,000 distinct CDR3 sequences on record, 9.4% of them singletons. The ten largest make up 22% of the sample.

This TCR came from a woman under 30 with Graves' hyperthyroidism that later progressed to Graves' ophthalmopathy. This chain is built from TRBV12-3 or TRBV12-4 and TRBJ2-3, with a tentative D gene TRBD2 over 6 matching bases. Specimen: blood. The sequenced DNA is TGTGCCAGCAGCCCGCGGCGGGGTAAGGGCACAGATACGCAGTATTTT. This sequence encodes CASSPRRGKGTDTQYF.